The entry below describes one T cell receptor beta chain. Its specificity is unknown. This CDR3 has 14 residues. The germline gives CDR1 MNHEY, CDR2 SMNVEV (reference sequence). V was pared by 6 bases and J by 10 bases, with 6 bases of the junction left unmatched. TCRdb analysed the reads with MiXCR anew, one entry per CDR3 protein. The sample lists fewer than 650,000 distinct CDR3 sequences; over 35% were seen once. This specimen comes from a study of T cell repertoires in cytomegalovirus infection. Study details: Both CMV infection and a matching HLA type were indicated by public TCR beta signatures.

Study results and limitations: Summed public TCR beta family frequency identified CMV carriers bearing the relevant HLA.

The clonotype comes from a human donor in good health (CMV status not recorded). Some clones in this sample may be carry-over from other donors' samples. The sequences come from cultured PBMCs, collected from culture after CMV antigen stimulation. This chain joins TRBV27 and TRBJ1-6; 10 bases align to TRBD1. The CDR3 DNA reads TGTGCCAGCAGATTGACAGGGGGCGACTCACCCCTCCACTTT. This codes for CASRLTGGDSPLHF.